These T cell receptor beta chains were read from a single sample in a study of T cells in Graves' hyperthyroidism and ophthalmopathy. MiXCR, run by TCRdb on the multiplex PCR reads, gives a single entry per CDR3 protein. The table includes 500,000 to 600,000 distinct CDR3 sequences, about 46% detected once. The sequencing sample was made of peripheral blood or thyroid tissue (not recorded which). These receptors originate from an adult woman with Graves' disease, either hyperthyroidism or ophthalmopathy (not recorded which). Both conserved end residues are part of each CDR3. Each record gives: clone size, V gene, D gene, J gene, CDR3 protein, CDR3 DNA. The D gene is left open where the match is weak. Some rows have no size entry. The others give once, few or many, or a class for an expanded clone.

>-|TRBV6-5|TRBD1|TRBJ1-2
CASRQGFSGYTF
TGTGCCAGCAGACAGGGGTTTAGTGGCTACACCTTC
>-|TRBV7-3|-|TRBJ2-6
CASSRGGISGANVLTF
TGTGCCAGCAGCAGGGGAGGTATCTCTGGGGCCAACGTCCTGACTTTC
>many|TRBV7-2|-|TRBJ1-1
CASSFSREAFF
TGTGCCAGCAGCTTCTCCAGGGAAGCTTTCTTT
>-|TRBV25-1|TRBD2|TRBJ2-1
CASVISGGPYNEQFF
TGTGCCAGCGTTATTAGCGGGGGACCCTACAATGAGCAGTTCTTC
>-|TRBV20-1|-|TRBJ2-5
CSANRRGLQETQYF
TGCAGTGCTAACCGAAGGGGCTTACAAGAGACCCAGTACTTC
>few|TRBV28|-|TRBJ1-4
CASSWDRNAKLFF
TGTGCCAGCAGTTGGGACCGGAATGCAAAACTGTTTTTT
>many|TRBV2|-|TRBJ2-7
CASMGAGQYF
TGTGCCAGCATGGGGGCGGGGCAGTACTTC
>-|TRBV10-3|-|TRBJ2-5
CAMSRDDRQETQYF
TGTGCCATGTCCCGGGACGATAGACAAGAGACCCAGTACTTC
>-|TRBV19|-|TRBJ1-2
CASSQSGLYGYTF
TGTGCCAGTAGTCAGTCAGGGCTCTATGGCTACACCTTC
>-|TRBV7-2|-|TRBJ1-6
CASSPPGNSPLHF
TGTGCCAGCAGCCCCCCGGGGAATTCACCCCTCCACTTT
>-|TRBV5-1|-|TRBJ2-7
CASSHDPKRVRTFYEQYF
TGTGCCAGCAGCCATGACCCTAAGCGGGTGCGGACCTTCTACGAGCAGTACTTC
>-|TRBV7-8|-|TRBJ1-2
CASSQGWTLKLGYGYTF
TGTGCCAGCAGCCAGGGATGGACACTCAAACTCGGATATGGCTACACCTTC
>-|TRBV9|TRBD2|TRBJ2-7
CASSPGLAGGWQYF
TGTGCCAGCAGCCCAGGACTAGCGGGAGGTTGGCAGTACTTC
>-|TRBV2|-|TRBJ2-5
CASSEGNGVQETQYF
TGTGCCAGCAGTGAAGGTAACGGGGTACAAGAGACCCAGTACTTC
>many|TRBV7-9|-|TRBJ1-6
CASSEGNSPLHF
TGTGCCAGCAGTGAAGGAAATTCACCCCTCCACTTT
>-|TRBV29-1|TRBD1|TRBJ1-1
CSIGQGVTEAFF
TGCAGCATCGGACAGGGAGTCACTGAAGCTTTCTTT
>few|TRBV25-1|TRBD1|TRBJ1-1
CASSEVFGTGGEMNTEAFF
TGTGCCAGCAGTGAGGTTTTTGGGACAGGGGGAGAAATGAACACTGAAGCTTTCTTT
>-|TRBV10-3|-|TRBJ1-2
CAISSGAFYGYTF
TGTGCCATCAGTTCAGGGGCATTCTATGGCTACACCTTC
>many|TRBV9|TRBD2|TRBJ2-7
CASSVAGTSVYEQYF
TGTGCCAGCAGCGTAGCCGGGACTAGCGTTTACGAGCAGTACTTC
>-|TRBV11-2|-|TRBJ1-5
CASSLDRGKPQHF
TGTGCCAGCAGCTTAGATCGTGGGAAGCCCCAGCATTTT
>many|TRBV2|-|TRBJ2-5
CASSGRGGRQETQYF
TGTGCCAGCAGCGGACGAGGGGGGAGGCAAGAGACCCAGTACTTC
>-|TRBV29-1|-|TRBJ1-1
CSVGQAAGNTEAFF
TGCAGCGTTGGACAGGCAGCAGGGAACACTGAAGCTTTCTTT
>-|TRBV7-2|-|TRBJ2-5
CASSFLKGLTIMTQYF
TGTGCCAGCAGCTTCCTCAAGGGCCTTACCATTATGACCCAGTACTTC
>-|TRBV7-8|-|TRBJ1-5
CASSLVVGDSNQPQHF
TGTGCCAGCAGCTTAGTTGTAGGGGATAGCAATCAGCCCCAGCATTTT
>many|TRBV9|-|TRBJ2-5
CASSPGRGQETQYF
TGTGCCAGCAGCCCAGGGCGGGGTCAAGAGACCCAGTACTTC
>-|TRBV20-1|-|TRBJ1-1
CSARDYGAGNEGTEAFF
TGCAGTGCTAGAGATTATGGGGCAGGGAATGAAGGCACTGAAGCTTTCTTT
>once|TRBV5-1|TRBD2|TRBJ2-7
CASSSQLGLAGRNF
TGCGCCAGCAGCTCCCAACTGGGACTAGCGGGCAGGAACTTC
>few|TRBV29-1|TRBD1|TRBJ2-6
CSVGRQGWAGANVLTF
TGCAGCGTTGGGCGACAGGGATGGGCTGGGGCCAACGTCCTGACTTTC
>-|TRBV15|-|TRBJ1-2
CATSREDGGRGGYTF
TGTGCCACCAGCAGAGAGGACGGCGGCCGTGGCGGCTACACCTTC
>-|TRBV15|TRBD2|TRBJ2-5
CATSRDGRATNQPQYF
TGTGCCACCAGCAGAGATGGGAGGGCGACAAATCAGCCCCAGTACTTC
>many|TRBV7-6|TRBD2|TRBJ2-7
CASTLGTSGFYEQYF
TGTGCCAGCACCTTAGGGACTAGCGGGTTCTACGAGCAGTACTTC
>many|TRBV12-3/TRBV12-4|-|TRBJ1-1
CASSSRSTGSNTEAFF
TGTGCCAGCAGTTCCCGGTCGACAGGATCGAACACTGAAGCTTTCTTT
>few|TRBV5-6|-|TRBJ1-6
CASSFVVEKGSPLHF
TGTGCCAGCAGCTTCGTCGTTGAGAAGGGTTCACCCCTCCACTTT
>-|TRBV29-1|TRBD2|TRBJ2-1
CSVKTSGSYNEQFF
TGCAGCGTTAAAACTAGCGGCTCCTACAATGAGCAGTTCTTC
>-|TRBV19|-|TRBJ1-5
CASSMPLSNQPQHF
TGTGCCAGTAGTATGCCACTCTCCAATCAGCCCCAGCATTTT
>many|TRBV20-1|-|TRBJ1-2
CSARVFGGYTF
TGCAGTGCTAGGGTTTTCGGAGGCTACACCTTC
>-|TRBV5-1|-|TRBJ2-5
CASSPYGLSEETQYF
TGCGCCAGCAGCCCTTATGGACTTTCCGAAGAGACCCAGTACTTC
>-|TRBV9|-|TRBJ1-6
CASSVAGTYNSPLHF
TGTGCCAGCAGCGTAGCAGGGACCTATAATTCACCCCTCCACTTT
>many|TRBV20-1|TRBD2|TRBJ2-2
CSARDWGLAGGPFTGELFF
TGCAGTGCTAGAGATTGGGGACTAGCGGGAGGGCCGTTCACCGGGGAGCTGTTTTTT
>-|TRBV29-1|TRBD1|TRBJ2-7
CSVAGTDSYEQYF
TGCAGCGTGGCCGGGACAGATTCCTACGAGCAGTACTTC
>-|TRBV20-1|TRBD2|TRBJ2-5
CSASPPGLRETQYF
TGCAGTGCTTCCCCCCCGGGACTAAGGGAGACCCAGTACTTC
>many|TRBV7-2|-|TRBJ1-5
CASSFQGSYQPQHF
TGTGCCAGCAGCTTCCAGGGATCCTATCAGCCCCAGCATTTT
>many|TRBV7-9|-|TRBJ2-7
CASSRGSFSYEQYF
TGTGCCAGCAGCCGAGGTTCGTTTTCCTACGAGCAGTACTTC
>few|TRBV7-9|-|TRBJ1-1
CASSHREGGTEAFF
TGTGCCAGCAGCCACCGGGAAGGTGGGACTGAAGCTTTCTTT
>-|TRBV7-2|-|TRBJ1-2
CASSLEVAYGYTF
TGTGCCAGCAGCTTAGAGGTGGCCTATGGCTACACCTTC
>few|TRBV20-1|TRBD1|TRBJ2-7
CSASPQGQGVYEQYF
TGCAGTGCTAGTCCCCAGGGACAGGGAGTTTACGAGCAGTACTTC
>-|TRBV7-9|-|TRBJ2-2
CASSLAGTRNTGELFF
TGTGCCAGCAGCTTGGCCGGGACACGGAACACCGGGGAGCTGTTTTTT
>-|TRBV5-8|-|TRBJ2-7
CASSRGAVLWQYF
TGTGCCAGCAGCCGTGGGGCTGTGCTCTGGCAGTACTTC
>-|TRBV25-1|TRBD2|TRBJ2-5
CASRGVAGGQETQYF
TGTGCCAGCAGGGGAGTAGCGGGAGGCCAAGAGACCCAGTACTTC
>-|TRBV7-9|TRBD1|TRBJ1-6
CASSQEGTGTGNSPLHF
TGCGCCAGCAGCCAAGAGGGGACAGGGACGGGGAATTCACCCCTCCACTTT
>-|TRBV10-3|TRBD1|TRBJ2-7
CAISDQGQGVYEQYF
TGTGCCATCAGTGACCAAGGACAGGGGGTCTACGAGCAGTACTTC
>-|TRBV20-1|TRBD2|TRBJ2-7
CSARGPSGYYEQYF
TGCAGTGCTAGGGGGCCTAGCGGGTACTACGAGCAGTACTTC
>-|TRBV2|-|TRBJ1-5
CASSFTGFWGLQPQHF
TGTGCCAGCAGTTTTACAGGGTTTTGGGGCCTGCAGCCCCAGCATTTT
>-|TRBV5-1|-|TRBJ2-2
CASSLGISSLNPTGGLFF
TGCGCCAGCAGCTTGGGTATCAGTTCCCTCAACCCAACCGGGGGGCTGTTTTTT
>-|TRBV7-8|TRBD1|TRBJ2-7
CASSLGPWGQTEHGEQYF
TGTGCCAGCAGCTTAGGTCCATGGGGACAGACGGAGCACGGCGAGCAGTACTTC